The 27 T cell receptor beta chains reported below all come from one sample, sequenced in a study of cytomegalovirus exposure and HLA in healthy donors. TCRdb's copy holds only in-frame clones and misses some; the assay was immunoSEQ multiplex PCR. Among around 230,000 clones listed, around 87% were seen once. The sample was PBMCs. These receptors originate from a woman aged 30 to 39 in good health and CMV-seropositive.

The chain couples TRBV19 to TRBJ1-5; maybe TRBD1 (6 bases). This CDR3 comprises 13 residues. The V gene lost 9 bases and the J gene lost 4 bases, with 13 bases spanning the gap. Germline values: CDR1 LNHDA, CDR2 SQIVND (reference sequence). The CDR3 bases are TGTGCCAGCACGGACAGAGAGAATCAGCCCCAGCATTTT. It is translated as CASTDRENQPQHF.

The chain uses TRBV4-2 and TRBJ2-7; D is perhaps TRBD2 (6 bases). The CDR3 runs to 15 residues. The V gene lost 5 bases and the J gene lost 2 bases, with 16 bases spanning the gap. Per germline, CDR1 LGHNA and CDR2 YNFKEQ. The CDR3 sequence: CASSVTRGGPYEQYF. The CDR3 region has the DNA TGTGCCAGCAGCGTAACGCGGGGAGGCCCCTACGAGCAGTACTTC.

This sequence joins TRBV28 and TRBJ2-2; D uncertain. This CDR3 is 14 amino acids long. Trimming removed 2 bases at V and 5 bases at J, with 9 bases between. Germline CDR1 is MDHEN and CDR2 is SYDVKM. CDR3 coding DNA: TGTGCCAGCAGTTTACGTAGTTGGACCGGGGAGCTGTTTTTT. Translation: CASSLRSWTGELFF.

The chain is built from TRBV27 and TRBJ2-3, with TRBD2 identical over 7 bases. V was pared by 8 bases and J by 1 base, with 6 bases of the junction left unmatched. The germline V gene encodes CDR1 MNHEY and CDR2 SMNVEV (reference sequence). The CDR3 consists of 14 residues. For the CDR3, the DNA is TGTGCCAGCGGCCTCCGGGAGGGCACAGATACGCAGTATTTT. This codes for CASGLREGTDTQYF.

The chain is built from TRBV7-9 and TRBJ1-1; 8 bases are a match to TRBD1. Germline V gene sequence: CDR1 SEHNR, CDR2 FQNEAQ (reference sequence). Trimming at V came to 5 bases and at J to 8 bases, leaving 7 bases not matched to a gene. The CDR3 covers 13 residues. DNA of the CDR3: TGTGCCAGCAGCCTCCTAGGACAGGGAGAAGCTTTCTTT. It codes for CASSLLGQGEAFF.

The genes are TRBV7-9 and TRBJ2-3; 9 bases match TRBD2. The CDR3 has 15 amino acids. Germline V gives CDR1 SEHNR, CDR2 FQNEAQ (reference sequence). V shed 6 bases and J 2 bases; nucleotides not matched to a gene: 6. CDR3 nucleotides: TGTGCCAGCAGAACTCTAGCGGGACCCACAGATACGCAGTATTTT. The encoded protein is CASRTLAGPTDTQYF. The complete variable domain, with remaining parts taken from reference TRBV7-9 and TRBJ2-3, reads DTGVSQNPRHKITKRGQNVTFRCDPISEHNRLYWYRQTLGQGPEFLTYFQNEAQLEKSRLLSDRFSAERPKGSFSTLEIQRTEQGDSAMYLCASRTLAGPTDTQYFGPGTRLTVL.

J is TRBJ2-1 and V is TRBV18; D is ambiguous. The length of the CDR3 is 12 residues. Germline V gene data show CDR1 as KGHSH and CDR2 as LQKENI. The V end lost 3 bases, the J end lost 4 bases, and 4 bases lay between the germline ends. Written as DNA, the CDR3 is TGTGCCAGCTCACCCACTTACAATGAGCAGTTCTTC. It translates to CASSPTYNEQFF. The variable domain in full, with the rest retrieved from reference TRBV18 and TRBJ2-1, is NAGVMQNPRHLVRRRGQEARLRCSPMKGHSHVYWYRQLPEEGLKFMVYLQKENIIDESGMPKERFSAEFPKEGPSILRIQQVVRGDSAAYFCASSPTYNEQFFGPGTRLTVL.

The rearrangement links TRBV15 to TRBJ2-1; 8 positions agree with TRBD2. The CDR3 totals 17 residues. The V and J ends lost 4 bases and 5 bases, in that order; junction bases with no gene match: 13. Germline CDR1 is LNHNV and CDR2 is YYDKDF (reference sequence). CDR3 DNA: TGTGCCACCAGCACCATGGGGGCGGGAGGCCCTAACAATGAGCAGTTCTTC. This sequence encodes CATSTMGAGGPNNEQFF.

The rearrangement uses TRBV10-3 and TRBJ2-5; 9 bases fit TRBD2. Trimming removed 2 bases from V and 5 bases from J; junction bases left unmatched: 3. The germline V gene encodes CDR1 ENHRY and CDR2 SYGVKD. CDR3 size: 14 residues. CDR3 loop: CAISEPAGGETQYF. The CDR3 DNA sequence: TGTGCCATCAGTGAGCCCGCGGGAGGGGAGACCCAGTACTTC.

The gene calls are TRBV10-1 and TRBJ2-7; 11 bases line up with TRBD2. The CDR3 loop spans 15 amino acids. V was clipped by 2 bases and J by 4 bases; unmatched bases: 4. CDR1 and CDR2 (germline): WNHNN, SYGVQD (reference sequence). The CDR3 sequence is CASSEVLAGVYEQYF. CDR3 coding DNA: TGCGCCAGCAGTGAGGTACTAGCGGGAGTTTACGAGCAGTACTTC.

The chain links TRBV5-4 to TRBJ1-3, with 9 positions matching TRBD1. V trimming: 0 bases; J trimming: 2 bases; junction bases outside the gene matches: 0. Germline V lookup: CDR1 SGHNT, CDR2 YYREEE (reference sequence). The CDR3 spans 15 residues. The CDR3 loop is CASSLGTGAGNTIYF. Written as DNA, the CDR3 is TGTGCCAGCAGCTTGGGGACAGGGGCTGGAAACACCATATATTTT.

The gene calls are TRBV9 and TRBJ1-1; D perhaps matches TRBD1 (5 bases). The CDR3 is made up of 15 amino acids. Germline assignment: CDR1 SGDLS and CDR2 YYNGEE. The ends were cut back, 1 base at V and 0 bases at J, with 10 bases in the middle. The CDR3 DNA sequence: TGTGCCAGCAGCGTACAGGGCTTAATGAACACTGAAGCTTTCTTT. The encoded protein is CASSVQGLMNTEAFF.

V usage is TRBV27 and J usage is TRBJ1-5; a possible D gene is TRBD1 (6 bases). Trimming removed 6 bases from V and 4 bases from J, with 10 bases in between. The germline V gene has CDR1 MNHEY and CDR2 SMNVEV (reference sequence). The CDR3 has 13 amino acids. The DNA for the CDR3 is TGTGCCAGCAGCCAGGGGCTTAATCAGCCCCAGCATTTT. This codes for CASSQGLNQPQHF.

The chain recombines TRBV14 with TRBJ2-7; TRBD1 aligns across 8 bases. CDR3 length equals 14 residues. V was clipped by 4 bases and J by 3 bases; unmatched bases: 5. Per the germline V gene, CDR1 is SGHDN and CDR2 is FVKESK. This CDR3 reads CASSRQGIVYEQYF. CDR3 bases: TGTGCCAGCAGCCGACAGGGGATTGTCTACGAGCAGTACTTC.

This chain links TRBV19 with TRBJ1-5; D gene unclear. The CDR3 has 18 amino acids. Germline loops: CDR1 LNHDA, CDR2 SQIVND (reference sequence). Deletions cut 0 bases from V and 4 bases from J, with 19 bases between. The CDR3 here is CASSIDRTYTGKNQPQHF. CDR3 nucleotides: TGTGCCAGTAGTATAGACAGGACGTACACCGGGAAAAATCAGCCCCAGCATTTT.

This clone was seen just once. The rearrangement joins TRBV5-1 to TRBJ1-1; 7 nucleotides match TRBD1. V lost 3 bases and J lost 2; bases outside the gene matches: 13. Germline lookup yields CDR1 SGHRS and CDR2 YFSETQ. The CDR3 has 17 amino acids. This chain's CDR3 is CASSSNRGRGANTEAFF. In nucleotides, the CDR3 is TGCGCCAGCAGCTCAAACAGGGGAAGGGGGGCTAACACTGAAGCTTTCTTT.

This chain uses TRBV28 with TRBJ1-4; possibly TRBD1 for D (5 bases). The V end was cut by 1 base, the J end by 5 bases, with 11 bases between. The V gene's germline CDR1 is MDHEN and CDR2 SYDVKM. This CDR3 spans 15 amino acids. This chain's CDR3 is CASSLSGRENEKLFF. The CDR3 nucleotides read TGTGCCAGCAGTTTATCTGGCAGGGAAAATGAAAAACTGTTTTTT. Together with reference TRBV28 and TRBJ1-4, the CDR3 gives the full variable domain: DVKVTQSSRYLVKRTGEKVFLECVQDMDHENMFWYRQDPGLGLRLIYFSYDVKMKEKGDIPEGYSVSREKKERFSLILESASTNQTSMYLCASSLSGRENEKLFFGSGTQLSVL.

The V gene is TRBV30, the J gene TRBJ1-2, with D perhaps matching TRBD1 (5 bases). The CDR3 runs to 12 residues. The germline V gene has CDR1 GTSNPN and CDR2 SVGIG (reference sequence). V was pared by 1 base and J by 9 bases, with 12 bases between. CDR3 DNA: TGTGCCTGGAGTGGAGGGGAGGCGAGCTACACCTTC. Translated: CAWSGGEASYTF.

The chain employs TRBV14 and TRBJ1-5, with TRBD1 as a possible D gene (5 bases). V shed 4 bases and J shed 5 bases, with 12 bases lying between them. Germline lookup yields CDR1 SGHDN and CDR2 FVKESK. This CDR3 has 14 residues. In DNA form, the CDR3 reads TGTGCCAGCAGCCGAGCAGGGTCGGATCAGCCCCAGCATTTT. This gives the protein CASSRAGSDQPQHF. Full variable domain (missing parts from reference TRBV14 and TRBJ1-5): EAGVTQFPSHSVIEKGQTVTLRCDPISGHDNLYWYRRVMGKEIKFLLHFVKESKQDESGMPNNRFLAERTGGTYSTLKVQPAELEDSGVYFCASSRAGSDQPQHFGDGTRLSIL.

The gene calls are TRBV25-1 and TRBJ2-1, with TRBD2 matching over 10 bases. Germline V gives CDR1 MGHDK, CDR2 SYGVNS. J lost 1 base, V lost 0 bases, and 3 bases had no gene match. The CDR3 consists of 17 residues. Here the CDR3 reads CASSEYRTSGSYNEQFF. The DNA for the CDR3 is TGTGCCAGCAGTGAATATAGGACTAGCGGATCCTACAATGAGCAGTTCTTC.

The V gene is TRBV13, the J gene TRBJ1-2; 8 bases agree with TRBD1. CDR1 is PRHDT and CDR2 is FYEKMQ in the germline V gene (reference sequence). V lost 5 bases to trimming and J lost 7 bases; unmatched junction nucleotides: 12. CDR3 length: 15 amino acids. CDR3: CASSLYAGQETGYTF. CDR3 DNA: TGTGCCAGCAGCCTTTACGCGGGACAGGAGACTGGCTACACCTTC.

This clone was counted between two and nine times. The chain uses TRBV27 and TRBJ2-7; no clear D. CDR3 length: 13 amino acids. V lost 4 bases and J 3 bases, leaving 10 bases between the germline ends. CDR1 and CDR2 (germline): MNHEY, SMNVEV (reference sequence). As DNA, the CDR3 is TGTGCCAGCAGTTCTCGATTCTACTACGAGCAGTACTTC. The encoded protein is CASSSRFYYEQYF.

This clone occurred a few times. J is TRBJ2-5 and V is TRBV6-1, with 8 bases aligning to TRBD2. The J segment lost 5 bases and the V segment lost 11 bases, leaving 1 base of the junction unmatched. This CDR3 is built from 10 residues. Germline values: CDR1 MNHNS, CDR2 SASEGT. The CDR3 loop reads CASGGETQYF. The DNA for the CDR3 is TGTGCCTCGGGGGGGGAGACCCAGTACTTC.

This sequence joins TRBV6-1 and TRBJ2-5, with 8 bases that match TRBD1. The CDR3 length is 15 residues. The V and J ends lost 5 bases and 5 bases, in that order; junction bases with no gene match: 10. Per germline, CDR1 MNHNS and CDR2 SASEGT. DNA of the CDR3: TGTGCCAGCAGTCCTCGGACAGGGTCGGGGGAGACCCAGTACTTC. Protein: CASSPRTGSGETQYF.

The rearrangement joins TRBV11-3 to TRBJ2-7; 7 bases are a match to TRBD1. V lost 5 bases, J lost 0 bases, and 7 bases stayed unmatched. From germline, CDR1 is SGHNT and CDR2 YENEEA. The CDR3 has 15 residues. CDR3 DNA: TGTGCCAGCAGCCCCGGGCAGGGGGACTCCTACGAGCAGTACTTC. Residues: CASSPGQGDSYEQYF.

The rearrangement joins TRBV6-1 to TRBJ2-7; 7 nucleotides line up with TRBD1. The CDR3 sequence is 15 residues long. V was clipped by 5 bases and J by 3 bases; unmatched bases: 10. Looked up from germline, CDR1 is MNHNS and CDR2 is SASEGT. CDR3 bases: TGTGCCAGCAGTCTGGGGACAGCTGGGGTCTACGAGCAGTACTTC. It specifies CASSLGTAGVYEQYF.

The chain has TRBV28 and TRBJ2-5; 7 bases are a match to TRBD1. Germline CDR1 MDHEN, CDR2 SYDVKM. The CDR3 spans 14 residues. The ends lost 5 bases at V and 2 bases at J; junction bases unmatched: 5. CDR3 protein: CASSLRDRQETQYF. In DNA form, the CDR3 reads TGTGCCAGCAGTCTCAGGGACAGACAAGAGACCCAGTACTTC.